The 24 T cell receptor beta chains in this list originate from one sample, sequenced in a study of blood T cells in healthy people across ages. Using a J-beta primer mix together with a sample-barcoded 5' primer, a second PCR was run for roughly 6 to 11 cycles. One entry per CDR3 protein, called by TCRdb with MiXCR from the 5' RACE reads. The table includes hundreds of thousands of distinct CDR3 sequences, 20% to 25% detected once. Sequencing input: blood. Source of these receptors: a man aged 65 to 85 in good health.

This clonotype was seen ten or more times. This chain uses TRBV5-5 with TRBJ2-3; tentatively, D is TRBD1 (5 bases). Deletions cut 2 bases from V and 0 bases from J, with 13 bases between. Germline-derived CDR1 and CDR2 are SGHKS and YYEKEE (reference sequence). The CDR3 consists of 16 residues. CDR3 in DNA: TGTGCCAGCAGCTTAGGAAGGGGAACTAGCACAGATACGCAGTATTTT. Translation gives CASSLGRGTSTDTQYF. The full variable domain, in which reference TRBV5-5 and TRBJ2-3 provide the parts outside the CDR3, is DAGVTQSPTHLIKTRGQQVTLRCSPISGHKSVSWYQQVLGQGPQFIFQYYEKEERGRGNFPDRFSARQFPNYSSELNVNALLLGDSALYLCASSLGRGTSTDTQYFGPGTRLTVL.

The rearrangement uses TRBV28 and TRBJ1-2; D possibly corresponds to TRBD1 (5 bases). Germline CDR1 reads MDHEN; CDR2 reads SYDVKM. The germline V and J ends were trimmed by 5 bases and 8 bases, with 9 bases remaining between them. The CDR3 has 11 residues. In DNA, the CDR3 is TGTGCCAGCAGTGGCAGGGACGGCTACACCTTC. The encoded protein is CASSGRDGYTF.

Concerning this clonotype itself: A read error may explain this, as a much larger clone is one base away. The CDR3 spells CASSWRPQETQYF. The CDR3 DNA reads TGCGCCAGCAGCTGGAGGCCCCAAGAGACCCAGTACTTC. The J gene is TRBJ2-5, the V gene TRBV5-1, with a possible D match to TRBD2 (5 bases). Germline CDR1 is SGHRS and CDR2 is YFSETQ. Trimming took 3 bases from V and 1 from J, leaving 7 bases between them. This CDR3 has 13 amino acids.

This clonotype was counted many times. This chain connects TRBV20-1 to TRBJ2-1; the match to TRBD2 covers 7 bases. The CDR3 is 15 amino acids. The J segment lost 8 bases and the V segment lost 0 bases, leaving 10 bases of the junction unmatched. Germline CDR1 and CDR2: DFQATT and SNEGSKA (reference sequence). This CDR3 is CSARDLGEGFYEQFF. The CDR3 region has the DNA TGCAGTGCTAGAGATTTGGGGGAGGGATTCTATGAGCAGTTCTTC.

The chain is built from TRBV18 and TRBJ2-1; 8 bases line up with TRBD1. CDR1 is KGHSH and CDR2 is LQKENI in the germline V gene. Trimming removed 6 bases from V and 5 bases from J; junction bases left unmatched: 3. This CDR3 has 13 residues. CDR3 amino acids: CASSPGQDNEQFF. For the CDR3, the DNA is TGTGCCAGCTCCCCGGGACAGGACAATGAGCAGTTCTTC. Variable domain in full (rest from reference TRBV18 and TRBJ2-1): NAGVMQNPRHLVRRRGQEARLRCSPMKGHSHVYWYRQLPEEGLKFMVYLQKENIIDESGMPKERFSAEFPKEGPSILRIQQVVRGDSAAYFCASSPGQDNEQFFGPGTRLTVL.

Only a few counts were recorded for this clonotype. The chain recombines TRBV30 with TRBJ2-1; TRBD2 matches at 9 bases. In germline, CDR1 is GTSNPN, CDR2 SVGIG (reference sequence). This CDR3 comprises 13 residues. In DNA form, the CDR3 reads TGTGCTTCGGGCCTAGCGGGATCCAATGAGCAGTTCTTC. Translated, it gives CASGLAGSNEQFF.

This clonotype has just a few counts. This CDR3 reads CASSSTGDKDYYEQYF. CDR3 nucleotide sequence: TGTGCCAGCAGCTCAACGGGGGACAAGGACTACTACGAGCAGTACTTC. The V gene is TRBV7-9, the J gene TRBJ2-7; D is perhaps TRBD1 or TRBD2 (6 bases each). The ends were cut back, 4 bases at V and 3 bases at J, with 19 bases in the middle. The CDR3 has 16 amino acids. Per germline, CDR1 SEHNR and CDR2 FQNEAQ (reference sequence).

This clonotype was detected only a few times. This chain uses TRBV19 with TRBJ2-7; weak D call: TRBD2 (5 bases). The CDR3 contains 12 residues. Germline V lookup: CDR1 LNHDA, CDR2 SQIVND (reference sequence). Trimming stripped 6 bases from V and 7 bases from J, with 13 bases between. DNA of the CDR3: TGTGCCAGTAGAACTCGGGGAAGGGAGCAGTACTTC. This gives the protein CASRTRGREQYF.

In its sample, this clonotype was seen a few times. This chain links TRBV6-6 with TRBJ1-1; 7 bases line up with TRBD1. The CDR3 consists of 17 residues. Germline-derived CDR1 and CDR2 are MNHNY and SVGAGI (reference sequence). After removal of 5 bases from V and 0 bases from J, the junction contained 12 bases not matched to a gene. The CDR3 bases are TGTGCCAGCAGTAAACCGGGACAGTTCTCTATGAACACTGAAGCTTTCTTT. This codes for CASSKPGQFSMNTEAFF.

This clonotype was counted only a few times. This chain joins TRBV5-1 and TRBJ2-7, with D perhaps matching TRBD2 (5 bases). Trimming took off 0 bases at V and 1 base at J, with 17 bases between the two ends. The CDR3 is 17 residues long. Germline CDR1 reads SGHRS; CDR2 reads YFSETQ. The CDR3 DNA reads TGCGCCAGCAGCTTGGCCGGGGAGTCCGGCAGTTCCTACGAGCAGTACTTC. It translates to CASSLAGESGSSYEQYF.

In this sample, this clonotype turned up many times. This chain links TRBV29-1 with TRBJ2-5; a weak D match, TRBD1 (5 bases). Trimming pared 3 bases from V and 1 base from J, leaving 12 bases between. The CDR3 sequence is 14 residues long. Germline V gene lookup returns CDR1 SQVTM and CDR2 ANQGSEA. DNA for the CDR3: TGCAGCGTTGAGCCTCCAGGGCTCCAAGAGACCCAGTACTTC. This codes for CSVEPPGLQETQYF.

This rearrangement joins TRBV11-2 to TRBJ2-1; TRBD2 matches at 10 bases. Germline V gene data show CDR1 as SGHAT and CDR2 as FQNNGV. The CDR3 length is 17 residues. With V trimmed by 0 bases and J by 7 bases, 9 bases remained unmatched. The CDR3 nucleotides read TGTGCCAGCAGCTTAGATCAGCTAGCGGGAGTGAGGAATGAGCAGTTCTTC. Its translation: CASSLDQLAGVRNEQFF.

The chain's CDR3 is CASKFRGETQYF. The DNA for the CDR3 is TGTGCCAGCAAGTTCAGGGGCGAGACCCAGTACTTC. The V call is TRBV25-1, the J call TRBJ2-5; weak D call: TRBD1 (6 bases). The CDR3 is made up of 12 amino acids. In germline, CDR1 is MGHDK, CDR2 SYGVNS. Trimming shortened V by 7 bases and J by 5 bases, and 11 bases separated the two germline ends.

This clonotype came up once. The junction differs from germline at one of its ends, possibly a read error. The V and J genes are TRBV7-2 and TRBJ2-5; the match to TRBD1 covers 10 bases. Germline V gives CDR1 SGHTA, CDR2 FQGNSA. The CDR3 has 15 residues. CDR3 DNA sequence: TGTGCCAGCAGCTTAGCCGACAGGGGGCAAGGGACCCAGTACTTC. Translated: CASSLADRGQGTQYF.

The chain uses TRBV28 and TRBJ2-5; maybe TRBD2 (5 bases). Trimming took off 4 bases at V and 4 bases at J, with 19 bases between the two ends. Per the germline V gene, CDR1 is MDHEN and CDR2 is SYDVKM. This CDR3 comprises 16 residues. CDR3 in DNA: TGTGCCAGCAGTTCTCTTTTGGGAGAGACGGGAGAGACCCAGTACTTC. As protein: CASSSLLGETGETQYF.

This clonotype was counted once. V gene TRBV20-1 combines with J gene TRBJ2-5, with 7 bases that match TRBD2. The J segment lost 5 bases and the V segment lost 5 bases, leaving 8 bases of the junction unmatched. Per the germline V gene, CDR1 is DFQATT and CDR2 is SNEGSKA (reference sequence). This CDR3 comprises 13 residues. DNA for the CDR3: TGCAGTGCTGAAAAAGATAGCGGGGAGACCCAGTACTTC. Its protein product is CSAEKDSGETQYF.

The chain has TRBV29-1 and TRBJ2-2, with no clear D. The germline CDR1 and CDR2 sequences are SQVTM and ANQGSEA. With 7 bases removed from V and 2 bases from J, the gap between germline ends came to 11 bases. The CDR3 runs to 13 residues. The CDR3 region has the DNA TGCAGCGCCGGGTCGCTAAACACCGGGGAGCTGTTTTTT. This gives the protein CSAGSLNTGELFF.

The V gene is TRBV14, the J gene TRBJ2-3; D ambiguous. The CDR3 has 15 amino acids. Trimming shortened V by 1 base and J by 2 bases, and 10 bases separated the two germline ends. Germline loops: CDR1 SGHDN, CDR2 FVKESK. CDR3 loop: CASSQGLGPTDTQYF. CDR3 nucleotide sequence: TGTGCCAGCAGCCAAGGGCTCGGACCCACAGATACGCAGTATTTT. Based on the CDR3 plus reference TRBV14 and TRBJ2-3, the full variable domain is EAGVTQFPSHSVIEKGQTVTLRCDPISGHDNLYWYRRVMGKEIKFLLHFVKESKQDESGMPNNRFLAERTGGTYSTLKVQPAELEDSGVYFCASSQGLGPTDTQYFGPGTRLTVL.

This clonotype has only a few counts. The chain uses TRBV6-2 or TRBV6-3 and TRBJ1-5; the D is unclear. The V gene's germline CDR1 is MNHEY and CDR2 SVGEGT. The CDR3 runs to 15 residues. Trimming cost V 6 bases and J 7 bases, with 19 bases left between them. Here the CDR3 DNA reads TGTGCCAGCAGCCCCGGGCCAGAGAGAACCCAGCCCCAGCATTTT. This sequence encodes CASSPGPERTQPQHF.

The DNA of the CDR3 is TGTGCCATCAGTGAGGGGAGGGGGAACACTGAAGCTTTCTTT. Residues: CAISEGRGNTEAFF. V is TRBV10-3 and J is TRBJ1-1; a possible D gene is TRBD1 (5 bases). The length of the CDR3 is 14 residues. Trimming shortened V by 2 bases and J by 1 base, and 8 bases separated the two germline ends. The V gene's germline CDR1 is ENHRY and CDR2 SYGVKD.

The rearrangement uses TRBV20-1 and TRBJ2-1, with a weak D call TRBD2 (6 bases). Germline loops: CDR1 DFQATT, CDR2 SNEGSKA (reference sequence). The CDR3 has 12 amino acids. Trimming pared 3 bases from V and 10 bases from J, leaving 13 bases between. This CDR3 reads CSASRVAEEQFF. The CDR3 DNA sequence: TGCAGTGCTAGTCGGGTAGCGGAGGAGCAGTTCTTC.

This clonotype appeared a few times. Here the CDR3 reads CASSQGGQGNSPLHF. CDR3 coding DNA: TGTGCCAGCAGCCAAGGGGGGCAGGGGAATTCACCCCTCCACTTT. V is TRBV4-2 and J is TRBJ1-6; weak D call: TRBD1 (6 bases). CDR3 length: 15 residues. V shed 1 base and J shed 7 bases, with 11 bases lying between them. Germline V gene lookup returns CDR1 LGHNA and CDR2 YNFKEQ.

This chain links TRBV10-3 with TRBJ2-5, with 10 positions matching TRBD2. J lost 3 bases, V lost 6 bases, and 1 base had no gene match. The CDR3 totals 13 residues. Germline loops: CDR1 ENHRY, CDR2 SYGVKD. The CDR3 loop is CAIRLAGEETQYF. In DNA, the CDR3 is TGTGCCATCAGGCTAGCGGGAGAAGAGACCCAGTACTTC.

A few counts support this clonotype. V gene TRBV5-6 combines with J gene TRBJ1-5, with TRBD1 as a possible D gene (5 bases). CDR3 length: 14 residues. Germline V gives CDR1 SGHDT, CDR2 YYEEEE. V dropped 1 base and J dropped 7 bases, with 12 bases sitting between them. DNA for the CDR3: TGTGCCAGCAGCTTGCGCCGGGGGATCCAGCCCCAGCATTTT. It encodes CASSLRRGIQPQHF. The whole variable domain, filled in from reference TRBV5-6 and TRBJ1-5, reads DAGVTQSPTHLIKTRGQQVTLRCSPKSGHDTVSWYQQALGQGPQFIFQYYEEEERQRGNFPDRFSGHQFPNYSSELNVNALLLGDSALYLCASSLRRGIQPQHFGDGTRLSIL.